This paragraph covers one T cell receptor beta chain sequence. Its target is not known. This CDR3 region has 15 residues. V lost 2 bases to trimming and J lost 3 bases, with 14 bases between them. The germline V gene has CDR1 SNHLY and CDR2 FYNNEI. These data originate in a study of PD-1 blockade in classical Hodgkin lymphoma. Background on the study: The patients were dosed with nivolumab 3 mg/kg, infused intravenously every 2 weeks. General observations from the study: In CD4+ cells, TCR diversity went up significantly by C4D1, but in CD8+ cells it did not. Causes of the repertoire differences remain undefined, possibly disease activity or prior therapy.

Sequencing used immunoSEQ multiplex PCR; TCRdb keeps in-frame clones, though not all of them. The table includes roughly 42,000 clones, approximately 80% detected once. Brentuximab vedotin exposure varied, and every patient relapsed after autologous stem cell transplantation. Best outcomes ranged across complete response, partial response and progressive disease. This chain joins TRBV2 and TRBJ2-7; D is possibly TRBD1 (6 bases). Sample: peripheral blood mononuclear cells (PBMCs), taken at baseline. The sequence was obtained from a human donor with classical Hodgkin lymphoma. The CDR3 DNA reads TGTGCCAGCAGTGAAAACAGGGCCCGCCTCTACGAGCAGTACTTC. This encodes CASSENRARLYEQYF. The variable domain in full, completed from reference TRBV2 and TRBJ2-7, reads EPEVTQTPSHQVTQMGQEVILRCVPISNHLYFYWYRQILGQKVEFLVSFYNNEISEKSEIFDDQFSVERPDGSNFTLKIRSTKLEDSAMYFCASSENRARLYEQYFGPGTRLTVT.